A single sample is the source of the 27 T cell receptor beta chains below, sequenced in a study of CD8+ T cells in alopecia areata. Investigators isolated RNA and reverse transcribed it into cDNA to act as the sequencing template. Libraries were prepared by immunoSEQ multiplex PCR; TCRdb keeps only in-frame clonotypes and omits some of them. The sample carries over 85,000 clones, 41% recorded once. The sequencing sample was made of CD4+ T cells sorted from blood. These receptors were obtained from a human donor with alopecia areata.

This clone was picked up a small number of times. The genes are TRBV29-1 and TRBJ1-1; 9 bases align to TRBD1. Looked up from germline, CDR1 is SQVTM and CDR2 is ANQGSEA. Trimming cost V 6 bases and J 4 bases; bases outside gene matches: 6. This CDR3 is 13 amino acids long. CDR3 loop: CSVTGGGGTEAFF. Written as DNA, the CDR3 is TGCAGCGTAACAGGGGGCGGAGGCACTGAAGCTTTCTTT.

In this sample, this clone turned up a few times. The chain uses TRBV6-5 and TRBJ2-7, with 7 nucleotides matching TRBD1. V trimming: 5 bases; J trimming: 5 bases; junction bases outside the gene matches: 3. The CDR3 is 12 residues long. Germline V gene data show CDR1 as MNHEY and CDR2 as SVGAGI. The CDR3 here is CASSRGLDEQYF. CDR3 coding DNA: TGTGCCAGCAGTAGGGGGCTCGACGAGCAGTACTTC.

CDR3 sequence reads: CASSKGGDQPQHF. CDR3 nucleotides: TGTGCCAGCAGCAAAGGAGGAGATCAGCCCCAGCATTTT. This sequence joins TRBV16 and TRBJ1-5, with D uncertain. The V and J ends lost 5 bases and 5 bases respectively, with 10 bases between them. The CDR3 contains 13 residues. The germline gives CDR1 KGHSY, CDR2 FQNENV.

The chain recombines TRBV7-2 with TRBJ2-7; tentative D call: TRBD1 (6 bases). The CDR3 is 13 amino acids. Trimming left V 5 bases short and J 2 bases short, with 10 bases between. Germline CDR1 and CDR2: SGHTA and FQGNSA. CDR3 DNA: TGTGCCAGCAGCGCGACAGGCCCCTACGAGCAGTACTTC. Protein: CASSATGPYEQYF.

This chain links TRBV4-1 with TRBJ2-3, with 9 positions matching TRBD1. There are 15 residues in the CDR3. The junction had 1 base not matched to a gene; V was cut back by 3 bases and J by 0 bases. The germline CDR1 and CDR2 sequences are MGHRA and YSYEKL. The CDR3: CASSQGQGSTDTQYF. Written as DNA, the CDR3 is TGCGCCAGCAGCCAGGGACAGGGAAGCACAGATACGCAGTATTTT.

This clone was observed once. J is TRBJ2-7 and V is TRBV2, with 9 bases aligning to TRBD1. Germline V gene sequence: CDR1 SNHLY, CDR2 FYNNEI. After removal of 4 bases from V and 4 bases from J, the junction contained 8 bases not matched to a gene. This CDR3 contains 15 residues. In DNA form, the CDR3 reads TGTGCCAGCAGTGGTGCCGGGACAGGGATGTACGAGCAGTACTTC. This gives the protein CASSGAGTGMYEQYF.

The V gene is TRBV25-1, the J gene TRBJ2-3; no reliable D call. Germline V gene data show CDR1 as MGHDK and CDR2 as SYGVNS. Between the trimmed V and J ends, which lost 0 bases and 4 bases, there was a span of 2 bases. This CDR3 contains 12 residues. The CDR3 is CASSEYPDTQYF. In nucleotides, the CDR3 is TGTGCCAGCAGTGAATACCCAGATACGCAGTATTTT.

The chain combines TRBV5-1 with TRBJ1-1, with TRBD1 matching over 8 bases. V was clipped by 3 bases and J by 0 bases; unmatched bases: 1. Germline loops: CDR1 SGHRS, CDR2 YFSETQ. The CDR3 runs 14 residues. The CDR3 loop is CASSWDRLNTEAFF. In DNA, the CDR3 is TGCGCCAGCAGCTGGGACAGGCTGAACACTGAAGCTTTCTTT.

Only a few counts were recorded for this clone. The chain links TRBV2 to TRBJ2-7; perhaps TRBD2 as D (6 bases). Germline CDR1 and CDR2: SNHLY and FYNNEI. The CDR3 extends over 14 amino acids. Trimming took off 5 bases at V and 4 bases at J, with 15 bases between the two ends. CDR3 amino acids: CASSSGLPPYEQYF. The CDR3 nucleotides read TGTGCCAGCAGTAGCGGACTACCTCCGTACGAGCAGTACTTC.

V is TRBV6-6 and J is TRBJ2-1; D gene uncertain. Germline V CDR1 and CDR2: MNHNY, SVGAGI (reference sequence). CDR3 size: 13 residues. Deletions cut 0 bases from V and 9 bases from J, with 9 bases between. This CDR3 reads CASSYSSVIEQFF. CDR3 nucleotide sequence: TGTGCCAGCAGTTACTCAAGCGTTATTGAGCAGTTCTTC.

The rearrangement joins TRBV7-2 to TRBJ1-2; perhaps TRBD1 as D (5 bases). The germline CDR1 and CDR2 sequences are SGHTA and FQGNSA. V was trimmed by 5 bases and J by 6 bases, leaving 19 bases between them. There are 15 residues in the CDR3. The CDR3 loop reads CASSTNAQGVDGYTF. The CDR3 nucleotides are TGTGCCAGCAGCACCAACGCCCAAGGGGTCGATGGCTACACCTTC.

The chain is built from TRBV30 and TRBJ1-1, with D uncertain. CDR1 is GTSNPN and CDR2 is SVGIG in the germline V gene (reference sequence). Trimming removed 1 base at V and 7 bases at J, with 10 bases between. There are 12 residues in the CDR3. CDR3 protein: CAWSESVGEAFF. For the CDR3, the DNA is TGTGCCTGGAGTGAGAGCGTCGGTGAAGCTTTCTTT.

The chain carries TRBV2 and TRBJ2-6; D gene ambiguous. The CDR3 has 14 amino acids. Trimming removed 7 bases at V and 0 bases at J, with 7 bases between. Germline CDR1 reads SNHLY; CDR2 reads FYNNEI. CDR3 protein: CASIGYSGANVLTF. The CDR3, as DNA: TGTGCCAGCATCGGGTACTCTGGGGCCAACGTCCTGACTTTC.

This clone was observed a few times. The genes are TRBV28 and TRBJ2-7; D ambiguous. The CDR3 consists of 11 residues. CDR1 is MDHEN, CDR2 SYDVKM, per germline. The V end lost 5 bases, the J end lost 4 bases, and 6 bases lay between the germline ends. The CDR3 coding sequence is TGTGCCAGCAGTACAGAGTACGAGCAGTACTTC. Translation gives CASSTEYEQYF.

In DNA form, the CDR3 reads TGTGCCAGCTCCCTAACGGCGGACTCGAACACCGGGGAGCTGTTTTTT. It yields the protein CASSLTADSNTGELFF. V usage is TRBV9 and J usage is TRBJ2-2; D may be TRBD2 (5 bases). The CDR3 runs to 16 residues. Germline lookup yields CDR1 SGDLS and CDR2 YYNGEE. Trimming took 7 bases from V and 0 from J, leaving 16 bases between them. Looking up the rest from reference TRBV9 and TRBJ2-2 gives the full variable domain: DSGVTQTPKHLITATGQRVTLRCSPRSGDLSVYWYQQSLDQGLQFLIQYYNGEERAKGNILERFSAQQFPDLHSELNLSSLELGDSALYFCASSLTADSNTGELFFGEGSRLTVL.

CDR3 in amino acids: CATSRPGRNQPQHF. CDR3 in DNA: TGTGCCACCAGCCGACCGGGACGCAATCAGCCCCAGCATTTT. The chain carries TRBV15 and TRBJ1-5; tentatively, D is TRBD1 (5 bases). The length of the CDR3 is 14 residues. V lost 5 bases to trimming and J lost 2 bases, with 10 bases between them. Germline values: CDR1 LNHNV, CDR2 YYDKDF (reference sequence).

This clone was seen more than once but under ten times. The gene calls are TRBV10-2 and TRBJ1-5, with D possibly TRBD1 on 5 matching bases. V was clipped by 10 bases and J by 5 bases, with 15 bases between them. Per germline, CDR1 WSHSY and CDR2 SAAADI. CDR3 size: 13 residues. CDR3 residues: CATGIGGDQPQHF. The CDR3 DNA is TGCGCCACCGGGATCGGAGGGGATCAGCCCCAGCATTTT.

The chain is built from TRBV20-1 and TRBJ2-7; a weak D match, TRBD2 (6 bases). Germline V gives CDR1 DFQATT, CDR2 SNEGSKA (reference sequence). V lost 7 bases, J lost 1 base, and 8 bases lay in between. The CDR3 spans 11 residues. In DNA form, the CDR3 reads TGCAGTGGGACTAAGTCCTACGAGCAGTACTTC. Protein sequence: CSGTKSYEQYF.

This clone was seen only a few times. The chain uses TRBV5-1 and TRBJ2-4, with D possibly being TRBD1 or TRBD2 (5 bases each). V was shortened by 1 base and J by 7 bases, with 12 bases between the two germline ends. Germline CDR1 and CDR2: SGHRS and YFSETQ. The length of the CDR3 is 14 residues. CDR3 loop: CASSLTGLLNIQYF. CDR3 sequence (DNA): TGCGCCAGCAGCTTGACGGGGCTGTTGAACATTCAGTACTTC.

The chain couples TRBV7-9 to TRBJ1-1, with 8 bases matching TRBD1. Germline loops: CDR1 SEHNR, CDR2 FQNEAQ (reference sequence). The ends lost 7 bases at V and 2 bases at J; junction bases unmatched: 6. The CDR3 is 14 amino acids. DNA of the CDR3: TGTGCCAGCACCCCAGGGGGCTTCAACACTGAAGCTTTCTTT. It yields the protein CASTPGGFNTEAFF.

The CDR3 protein is CSVGGLAGGYYEQYF. In nucleotides, the CDR3 is TGCAGCGTCGGCGGACTAGCGGGAGGGTACTACGAGCAGTACTTC. The genes are TRBV29-1 and TRBJ2-7; TRBD2 matches at 15 bases. This CDR3 is built from 15 residues. Looked up from germline, CDR1 is SQVTM and CDR2 is ANQGSEA. J lost 3 bases, V lost 6 bases, and 6 bases had no gene match.

This clone was detected only a few times. The chain combines TRBV7-2 with TRBJ2-1; no clear D gene. This CDR3 spans 13 amino acids. V gave up 1 base and J gave up 5 bases, with 6 bases separating them. Germline CDR1 reads SGHTA; CDR2 reads FQGNSA. The CDR3 coding sequence is TGTGCCAGCAGCTTAGGACCGAACAATGAGCAGTTCTTC. It encodes CASSLGPNNEQFF.

This chain connects TRBV14 to TRBJ2-7; D is uncertain. The V end was cut by 4 bases, the J end by 4 bases, with 17 bases between. The V gene's germline CDR1 is SGHDN and CDR2 FVKESK. The CDR3 consists of 15 residues. Written as DNA, the CDR3 is TGTGCCAGCAGCCCCGGCGTGGCGCTCCCGTACGAGCAGTACTTC. Translating it yields CASSPGVALPYEQYF. Combining the CDR3 with reference TRBV14 and TRBJ2-7 gives the whole variable domain EAGVTQFPSHSVIEKGQTVTLRCDPISGHDNLYWYRRVMGKEIKFLLHFVKESKQDESGMPNNRFLAERTGGTYSTLKVQPAELEDSGVYFCASSPGVALPYEQYFGPGTRLTVT.

The V gene is TRBV4-2, the J gene TRBJ2-1; D is possibly TRBD1 (6 bases). Trimming stripped 1 base from V and 7 bases from J, with 8 bases between. The germline gives CDR1 LGHNA, CDR2 YNFKEQ. This CDR3 is built from 13 residues. The CDR3 protein is CASSQVRGNEQFF. Written as DNA, the CDR3 is TGTGCCAGCAGCCAAGTCAGGGGTAATGAGCAGTTCTTC.

The chain recombines TRBV7-2 with TRBJ2-7; D not certain. Between the trimmed V and J ends, which lost 5 bases and 4 bases, there was a span of 6 bases. The CDR3 loop spans 11 amino acids. Per the germline V gene, CDR1 is SGHTA and CDR2 is FQGNSA. The CDR3 protein is CASSPQYEQYF. DNA of the CDR3: TGTGCCAGCAGCCCACAGTACGAGCAGTACTTC.

This clone was seen only a few times. This chain connects TRBV29-1 to TRBJ2-1; a weak D match, TRBD2 (6 bases). In germline, CDR1 is SQVTM, CDR2 ANQGSEA. The CDR3 runs to 13 residues. The ends were cut back, 0 bases at V and 9 bases at J, with 12 bases in the middle. In DNA form, the CDR3 reads TGCAGCGTTGAAGAGGCTAGCGAGAGTGAGCAGTTCTTC. As protein: CSVEEASESEQFF.

The rearrangement joins TRBV20-1 to TRBJ1-2; D is undetermined. The V and J ends lost 6 bases and 6 bases respectively, with 8 bases between them. This CDR3 is 10 amino acids long. Germline V CDR1 and CDR2: DFQATT, SNEGSKA (reference sequence). DNA of the CDR3: TGCAGTGCCACCACGAATGGCTACACCTTC. It translates to CSATTNGYTF.